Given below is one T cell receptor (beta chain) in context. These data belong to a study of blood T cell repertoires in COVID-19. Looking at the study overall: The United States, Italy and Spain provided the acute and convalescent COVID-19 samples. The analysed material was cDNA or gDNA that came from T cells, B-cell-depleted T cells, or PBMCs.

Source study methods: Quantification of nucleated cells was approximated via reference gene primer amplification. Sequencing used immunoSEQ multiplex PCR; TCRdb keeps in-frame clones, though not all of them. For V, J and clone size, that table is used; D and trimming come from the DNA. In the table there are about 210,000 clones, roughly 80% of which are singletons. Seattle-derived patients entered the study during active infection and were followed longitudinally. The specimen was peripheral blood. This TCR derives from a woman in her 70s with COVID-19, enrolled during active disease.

The CDR3 coding sequence is TGTGCCAGCAGTGCCAGCGGGTCCTACAATGAGCAGTTCTTC. This encodes CASSASGSYNEQFF. This rearrangement joins TRBV6-4 to TRBJ2-1, with a possible D match to TRBD2 (6 bases). V was clipped by 4 bases and J by 1 base, with 8 bases between them. Germline V lookup: CDR1 MRHNA, CDR2 SNTAGT. The CDR3 is made up of 14 amino acids.